This TCR beta chain was sequenced in a study of blood T cell repertoires in COVID-19. Study context: PBMCs, B-cell-depleted T cells, or T cells were the source of the cDNA or gDNA that made up the material.

Study processing details: Estimated nucleated cell counts came from reference gene primer amplification. TCRdb keeps only in-frame clones here, not all; method: immunoSEQ multiplex PCR. Clone size and the V and J calls come from that table; the DNA yielded D and trimming. This table has some 350,000 clones, 90% appearing once. The V gene lost 6 bases and the J gene lost 6 bases, with 12 bases spanning the gap. Germline assignment: CDR1 SEHNR and CDR2 FQNEAQ (reference sequence). The CDR3 sequence is 14 residues long. This sequence originates from a man between 18 and 29 years old with active or convalescent COVID-19. The specimen sequenced was peripheral blood. V and J are TRBV7-9 and TRBJ1-6; possibly TRBD1 for D (5 bases). CDR3 in DNA: TGTGCCAGCAGTAGTGAGGGACTTAATTCACCCCTCCACTTT. Translating gives CASSSEGLNSPLHF. The whole variable domain, filled in from reference TRBV7-9 and TRBJ1-6, reads DTGVSQNPRHKITKRGQNVTFRCDPISEHNRLYWYRQTLGQGPEFLTYFQNEAQLEKSRLLSDRFSAERPKGSFSTLEIQRTEQGDSAMYLCASSSEGLNSPLHFGNGTRLTVT.